The 21 T cell receptor beta chains listed next were all sequenced from one sample in a study of identical twins. TCRdb re-analysed the 5' RACE reads in MiXCR, keeping a single row per CDR3 protein. The sample gives about 100,000 distinct CDR3 sequences, about 6.1% of which show up once; 10% to 15% is in the top ten. The sample was memory T cells sorted from blood. Receptors were obtained from a woman aged 45-60 years in good health.

This clonotype was observed a handful of times. This sequence joins TRBV29-1 and TRBJ1-4, with TRBD1 matching over 7 bases. The CDR3 extends over 12 amino acids. CDR1 is SQVTM and CDR2 is ANQGSEA in the germline V gene. Unmatched junction bases numbered 5, after V lost 7 bases and J lost 6 bases. The CDR3 DNA reads as TGCAGCGCACAGGGGCGGCATGAAAAACTGTTTTTT. Its translation is CSAQGRHEKLFF.

This clonotype was counted ten times or more. The genes are TRBV2 and TRBJ2-1; D possibly matches TRBD1 or TRBD2 (5 bases each). The CDR3 is 14 amino acids. The germline V gene encodes CDR1 SNHLY and CDR2 FYNNEI. V was trimmed by 6 bases and J by 12 bases, leaving 21 bases between them. The DNA of the CDR3 is TGTGCCAGCAGGCCGGGACCCGAGAGGGGTTTGCAGTTCTTC. It yields the protein CASRPGPERGLQFF.

This clonotype occurred a few times. The CDR3 bases are TGCAGCGTAAAGACAGGTCAGAACACTGAAGCTTTCTTT. Translating it yields CSVKTGQNTEAFF. This sequence joins TRBV29-1 and TRBJ1-1; D perhaps matches TRBD1 (6 bases). The CDR3 covers 13 residues. Per the germline V gene, CDR1 is SQVTM and CDR2 is ANQGSEA. Trimming stripped 6 bases from V and 1 base from J, with 12 bases between.

This clonotype was found many times. This chain connects TRBV27 to TRBJ2-7; no firm D call. V was trimmed by 5 bases and J by 0 bases, leaving 11 bases between them. The CDR3 has 14 amino acids. Germline loops: CDR1 MNHEY, CDR2 SMNVEV (reference sequence). CDR3 in amino acids: CASSPFMRSYEQYV. The CDR3 nucleotides read TGTGCCAGCAGTCCTTTCATGCGCTCCTACGAGCAGTACGTC.

This clonotype was observed at least ten times. The V gene is TRBV12-3 or TRBV12-4, the J gene TRBJ1-6; 7 positions agree with TRBD1. V was clipped by 5 bases and J by 7 bases; unmatched bases: 8. The CDR3 has 15 residues. In nucleotides, the CDR3 is TGTGCCAGCAGTCCCGGACAGGCAGGCAATTCACCCCTCCACTTT. As protein: CASSPGQAGNSPLHF.

At least ten counts were recorded for this clonotype. This chain joins TRBV5-1 and TRBJ1-2; 12 bases align to TRBD1. This CDR3 region has 16 residues. V shed 0 bases, J shed 8 bases, and the junction held 8 bases outside the gene matches. CDR1 is SGHRS and CDR2 is YFSETQ in the germline V gene. The CDR3 region is CASSLEGQGALGGYTF. CDR3 nucleotides: TGCGCCAGCAGCTTGGAGGGACAGGGGGCCCTTGGCGGCTACACCTTC. Together with reference TRBV5-1 and TRBJ1-2, the CDR3 gives the full variable domain: KAGVTQTPRYLIKTRGQQVTLSCSPISGHRSVSWYQQTPGQGLQFLFEYFSETQRNKGNFPGRFSGRQFSNSRSEMNVSTLELGDSALYLCASSLEGQGALGGYTFGSGTRLTVV.

In this sample, this clonotype turned up a few times. The DNA for the CDR3 is TGTGCCAGCAGCCAAGCTCTCGGACTAGCGGGAGACGATGAGCAGTTCTTC. Amino acid sequence: CASSQALGLAGDDEQFF. The chain uses TRBV4-2 and TRBJ2-1, with 13 bases matching TRBD2. The germline V gene encodes CDR1 LGHNA and CDR2 YNFKEQ. V was clipped by 1 base and J by 8 bases; unmatched bases: 8. The CDR3 sequence is 17 residues long.

CDR3 DNA: TGTGCCAGTAGTACCCGTTTCGGGGAGCTGTTTTTT. The encoded protein is CASSTRFGELFF. The chain has TRBV19 and TRBJ2-2; D ambiguous. The V end lost 4 bases, the J end lost 7 bases, and 7 bases lay between the germline ends. The CDR3 is 12 residues long. The V gene's germline CDR1 is LNHDA and CDR2 SQIVND (reference sequence).

This clonotype was detected ten times or more. The chain employs TRBV20-1 and TRBJ1-1; D is uncertain. Germline CDR1 DFQATT, CDR2 SNEGSKA (reference sequence). The CDR3 spans 14 residues. Trimming removed 1 base at V and 5 bases at J, with 14 bases between. The CDR3 nucleotides are TGCAGTGCTAGAGGCCAGGACGGATGGACTGAAGCTTTCTTT. Protein product: CSARGQDGWTEAFF.

This chain joins TRBV4-1 and TRBJ2-1; a weak D match, TRBD2 (6 bases). Germline CDR1 MGHRA, CDR2 YSYEKL. The CDR3 sequence is 15 residues long. Trimming took off 4 bases at V and 7 bases at J, with 17 bases between the two ends. CDR3 in amino acids: CASSRTVVGGNEQFF. CDR3 DNA sequence: TGCGCCAGCAGCCGCACAGTGGTGGGAGGAAATGAGCAGTTCTTC.

This clonotype was observed many times. The chain carries TRBV15 and TRBJ1-2; weak D call: TRBD1 (5 bases). CDR3 length: 14 amino acids. V lost 0 bases, J lost 8 bases, and 13 bases lay in between. CDR1 and CDR2 (germline): LNHNV, YYDKDF (reference sequence). The CDR3 DNA follows: TGTGCCACCAGCAGAGATAACGGGGGTAGAGGCTACACCTTC. Translation gives CATSRDNGGRGYTF.

This clonotype was found many times. The gene calls are TRBV21-1 and TRBJ2-7. TRBV21-1 is recorded as a pseudogene. CDR3 length: 13 residues. The CDR3 loop reads CASSQSRNYEQYF. The CDR3 nucleotides read TGTGCCAGCAGCCAAAGCCGGAACTACGAGCAGTACTTC.

As for this clonotype: Since a much larger clone is just one base distant, this may be a read error. V usage is TRBV12-3 or TRBV12-4 and J usage is TRBJ2-1; D is perhaps TRBD1 or TRBD2 (5 bases each). The CDR3 has 15 amino acids. The CDR3 nucleotides are TGTACCAGCAGCACCGGGACGGCAGGCGGCAATGAGCAGTTCTTC. Its protein is CTSSTGTAGGNEQFF.

This clonotype was detected many times. The chain employs TRBV12-3 or TRBV12-4 and TRBJ1-5, with 8 bases identical to TRBD1. The CDR3 contains 14 residues. J gave up 7 bases and V 6 bases, and 8 bases lay outside the gene matches. The DNA for the CDR3 is TGTGCCAGCAGCGCGGGGACAGGTTGGCAGCCCCAGCATTTT. Protein sequence: CASSAGTGWQPQHF.

This clonotype was seen repeatedly, ten times or more. The chain couples TRBV3-1 to TRBJ2-7, with D unclear. V was shortened by 2 bases and J by 7 bases, with 12 bases between the two germline ends. The CDR3 extends over 13 amino acids. CDR1 LGHDT and CDR2 YNNKEL come from the germline V gene (reference sequence). The CDR3 reads CASSQPGSREQYF. CDR3 nucleotide sequence: TGTGCCAGCAGCCAACCAGGAAGCAGGGAGCAGTACTTC.

There are many counts of this clonotype. The chain is built from TRBV3-1 and TRBJ1-2, with D possibly matching TRBD1 (5 bases). This CDR3 contains 15 residues. Germline values: CDR1 LGHDT, CDR2 YNNKEL (reference sequence). V lost 1 base, J lost 7 bases, and 16 bases lay in between. The DNA for the CDR3 is TGTGCCAGCAGCCAAGCGGGGCCGAGTGAGGGTGGCTACACCTTC. This gives the protein CASSQAGPSEGGYTF.

This clonotype has more than one count but fewer than ten. This chain uses TRBV7-8 with TRBJ2-7; D not resolved. Trimming took 5 bases from V and 2 from J, leaving 13 bases between them. This CDR3 has 14 residues. Germline values: CDR1 SGHVS, CDR2 FQNEAQ. The CDR3 sequence is CASSTGPGPYEQYF. The DNA for the CDR3 is TGTGCCAGCAGCACCGGTCCTGGACCCTACGAGCAGTACTTC.

The chain links TRBV20-1 to TRBJ2-3, with TRBD2 as a possible D gene (5 bases). Germline V gene data show CDR1 as DFQATT and CDR2 as SNEGSKA (reference sequence). V shed 4 bases and J shed 6 bases, with 8 bases lying between them. The CDR3 length is 11 residues. CDR3 nucleotide sequence: TGCAGTGCTACCACTAGTGATACGCAGTATTTT. Protein sequence: CSATTSDTQYF.

This clonotype was observed many times. This chain joins TRBV7-8 and TRBJ1-1; 7 nucleotides agree with TRBD1. This CDR3 contains 14 residues. CDR1 is SGHVS and CDR2 is FQNEAQ in the germline V gene. Trimming at V came to 8 bases and at J to 1 base, leaving 7 bases not matched to a gene. CDR3 nucleotide sequence: TGTGCCAGCCGCCCTGGGACAGCGAACACTGAAGCTTTCTTT. Its protein product is CASRPGTANTEAFF.

This clonotype came up many times. J is TRBJ2-7 and V is TRBV12-3 or TRBV12-4; no clear D gene. Trimming pared 6 bases from V and 9 bases from J, leaving 15 bases between. This CDR3 spans 12 amino acids. Written as DNA, the CDR3 is TGTGCCAGCAGCCTCCCTTCAATTTGGCAGTACTTC. Its protein product is CASSLPSIWQYF.

In the case of this clonotype: This clone may be a read error of a much larger clone one base away. V gene TRBV5-1 combines with J gene TRBJ2-1, with D hard to call. With 8 bases removed from V and 6 bases from J, the gap between germline ends came to 18 bases. Per the germline V gene, CDR1 is SGHRS and CDR2 is YFSETQ. This CDR3 has 14 amino acids. CDR3 in DNA: TGCGCCAGAAGACCAGCCGAAGGGCTCAATGAGCAGTTCTTC. This codes for CARRPAEGLNEQFF. The complete variable domain, with remaining parts taken from reference TRBV5-1 and TRBJ2-1, reads KAGVTQTPRYLIKTRGQQVTLSCSPISGHRSVSWYQQTPGQGLQFLFEYFSETQRNKGNFPGRFSGRQFSNSRSEMNVSTLELGDSALYLCARRPAEGLNEQFFGPGTRLTVL.